This T cell receptor beta chain is from a study of OX40 agonist ivuxolimab in advanced cancers. The germline gives CDR1 ENHRY, CDR2 SYGVKD. The junction had 3 bases not matched to a gene; V was cut back by 2 bases and J by 2 bases. The CDR3 covers 15 residues. Assay: immunoSEQ multiplex PCR; the TCRdb copy retains only in-frame clones and omits some. Of about 62,000 clones in the sample, 80% to 95% were seen once. Here the sequenced sample was CD4+ or CD8+ T cells sorted from blood, taken in a trial of the OX40 agonist ivuxolimab. This receptor was taken from an adult with an advanced solid tumor such as melanoma, head and neck, liver or kidney cancer. The V gene is TRBV10-3, the J gene TRBJ1-2; 9 nucleotides align to TRBD1. For the CDR3, the DNA is TGTGCCATCAGTGAGGACGGACAGGGGAACTATGGCTACACCTTC. Translating it yields CAISEDGQGNYGYTF.